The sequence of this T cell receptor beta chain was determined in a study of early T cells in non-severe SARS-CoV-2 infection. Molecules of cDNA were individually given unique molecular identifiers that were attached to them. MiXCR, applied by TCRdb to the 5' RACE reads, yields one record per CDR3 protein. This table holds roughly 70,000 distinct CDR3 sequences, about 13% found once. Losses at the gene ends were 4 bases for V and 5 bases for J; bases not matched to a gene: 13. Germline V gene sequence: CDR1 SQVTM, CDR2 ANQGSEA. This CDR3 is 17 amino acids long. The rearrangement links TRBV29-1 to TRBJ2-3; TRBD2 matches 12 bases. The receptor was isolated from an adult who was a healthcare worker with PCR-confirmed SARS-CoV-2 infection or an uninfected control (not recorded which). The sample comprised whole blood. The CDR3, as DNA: TGCAGCGTTGGAGCGATTAGACTAGCGGGAGAAATAGATACGCAGTATTTT. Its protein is CSVGAIRLAGEIDTQYF.